The rows below give T cell receptor beta chains drawn from one sample of a study of sequential checkpoint blockade in melanoma. TCRdb's table, derived via immunoSEQ multiplex PCR, lists solely in-frame clones and lacks some. The data hold approximately 8,200 clones, with around three fifths observed a single time. Source: CD8+ T cells sorted from blood (inferred from file names), taken from a patient given nivolumab and ipilimumab in sequence. These receptors came from a human donor with melanoma. CDR3s include the opening cysteine and the closing phenylalanine or tryptophan.

j_call: TRBJ2-7
v_call: TRBV28
cdr3_aa: CASGKQGPREQYF

j_call: TRBJ1-1
v_call: TRBV29-1
cdr3_aa: CSGEDRLNTEAFF

j_call: TRBJ2-7
v_call: TRBV5-6
cdr3_aa: CASISQADEQYF

j_call: TRBJ2-7
v_call: TRBV7-9
cdr3_aa: CASSQTDGSYEQYF

j_call: .
v_call: TRBV6-6
cdr3_aa: CAESQNSYEQYF

j_call: TRBJ2-7
v_call: TRBV27
cdr3_aa: CASSTGKYEQYF

j_call: TRBJ1-1
v_call: TRBV4-1
cdr3_aa: CASSQVGEDTEAFF

j_call: TRBJ2-7
v_call: TRBV5-1
cdr3_aa: CASSLTGVHEQYF

j_call: TRBJ2-4
v_call: TRBV2
cdr3_aa: CASGQSEYF

j_call: TRBJ2-7
v_call: TRBV7-7
cdr3_aa: CASSSLQGSEQYF

j_call: .
v_call: TRBV27
cdr3_aa: CASSPGQGGFEQYF

j_call: TRBJ2-7
v_call: TRBV6-5
cdr3_aa: CASSYSSGGVLYF

j_call: TRBJ2-7
v_call: TRBV14
cdr3_aa: CASSHPDSPYEQYF

j_call: TRBJ2-5
v_call: TRBV9
cdr3_aa: CASSTRQVGDQETQYF

j_call: TRBJ2-7
v_call: TRBV10-2
cdr3_aa: CASSAGPYNSYEQYF

j_call: TRBJ1-1
v_call: TRBV6-5
cdr3_aa: CASRGTGREAFF

j_call: TRBJ1-4
v_call: TRBV28
cdr3_aa: CASSPALGTSPLKLFF

j_call: TRBJ2-7
v_call: TRBV2
cdr3_aa: CASSEAGTAYEQYF

j_call: TRBJ2-7
v_call: TRBV4-1
cdr3_aa: CASSQEDRPVVYEQYF

j_call: TRBJ1-1
v_call: TRBV28
cdr3_aa: CASSLRGNTEAFF

j_call: TRBJ2-7
v_call: TRBV6-5
cdr3_aa: CASSLADEQYF

j_call: TRBJ2-7
v_call: TRBV19
cdr3_aa: CASSIAGAGAFYEQYF

j_call: TRBJ2-7
v_call: TRBV15
cdr3_aa: CATSREATGQGYEQYF

j_call: TRBJ1-6
v_call: TRBV4-1
cdr3_aa: CASSHIPGQFGSPLHF

j_call: TRBJ1-6
v_call: TRBV5-1
cdr3_aa: CASSPDRVVLDSPLHF

j_call: TRBJ1-5
v_call: TRBV19
cdr3_aa: CASSIGEGNNQPQHF

j_call: TRBJ1-5
v_call: TRBV4-3
cdr3_aa: CASSQDSYSNQPQHF

j_call: TRBJ1-1
v_call: TRBV5-1
cdr3_aa: CASSASQEGTEAFF

j_call: TRBJ2-7
v_call: TRBV7-2
cdr3_aa: CASSLGTGFAYEQYF

j_call: TRBJ1-2
v_call: TRBV27
cdr3_aa: CASSQGALYGYTF

j_call: TRBJ2-7
v_call: TRBV19
cdr3_aa: CATSTGRNEQYF

j_call: TRBJ2-7
v_call: TRBV7-9
cdr3_aa: CASSPPTGDYEQYF

j_call: TRBJ2-7
v_call: TRBV2
cdr3_aa: CASAVGAGGYEQYF

j_call: TRBJ2-7
v_call: TRBV4-2
cdr3_aa: CASSPPEGYEQYF

j_call: TRBJ1-2
v_call: TRBV19
cdr3_aa: CASSVQGAGGYGYTF

j_call: TRBJ2-5
v_call: TRBV28
cdr3_aa: CASSLLGGQETQYF

j_call: TRBJ1-6
v_call: TRBV4-1
cdr3_aa: CASSQGGGSPLHF

j_call: TRBJ1-2
v_call: TRBV15
cdr3_aa: CATSRDSTGIYTF

j_call: TRBJ2-7
v_call: TRBV28
cdr3_aa: CASSLGLLGRGPSYEQYF

j_call: TRBJ2-7
v_call: TRBV9
cdr3_aa: CASSEGGQLGEQYF